The 25 T cell receptor beta chains below come from one sample, sequenced in a study of Ad26.COV2.S vaccination and SARS-CoV-2 variants (TCRdb year 2021). Library method: the immunoSEQ multiplex PCR assay. The table was pulled from immuneACCESS by TCRdb, which kept in-frame rearrangements only. Such tables lose some clones; where checked, under half of the loss comes from unresolved V genes, and the rest has no known cause. This sample lists around 310,000 clones; around 90% were detected once. The ten biggest clones cover around 5.5% of the sample. The treatment or condition label here, explained by the study, means: roughly 20 received Ad26.COV2.S at low or high dose, single or two shots; about 5 received placebo; per-sample allocation not given. Repertoires of vaccine and placebo recipients were sequenced from samples taken on day 63 after the first injection. The specimen was peripheral blood, collected in a trial of Ad26.COV2.S vaccine versus placebo. These receptors were taken from a person between 18 and 65 years old who received the Ad26.COV2.S COVID-19 vaccine or a placebo.

The rearrangement uses TRBV5-4 and TRBJ2-3, with unresolved D. With 3 bases removed from V and 1 base from J, the gap between germline ends came to 9 bases. The CDR3 covers 14 residues. The germline V gene encodes CDR1 SGHNT and CDR2 YYREEE (reference sequence). CDR3 sequence (DNA): TGTGCCAGCAGCTCGATAGTAGGCACAGATACGCAGTATTTT. This codes for CASSSIVGTDTQYF.

The chain is built from TRBV2 and TRBJ2-2; 8 bases fit TRBD1. Per the germline V gene, CDR1 is SNHLY and CDR2 is FYNNEI. V gave up 10 bases and J gave up 0 bases; unmatched junction bases: 10. CDR3 length equals 16 residues. In DNA form, the CDR3 reads TGTGCCACCCCCCCCCACAGGGGGGCGAACACCGGGGAGCTGTTTTTT. It specifies CATPPHRGANTGELFF.

V and J are TRBV11-2 and TRBJ2-6, with D unresolved. The CDR3 totals 13 residues. Trimming shortened V by 2 bases and J by 4 bases, and 3 bases separated the two germline ends. CDR1 is SGHAT and CDR2 is FQNNGV in the germline V gene. In nucleotides, the CDR3 is TGTGCCAGCAGCTTAAGGGGGGCCAACGTCCTGACTTTC. Translation: CASSLRGANVLTF. The whole variable domain, filled in from reference TRBV11-2 and TRBJ2-6, reads EAGVAQSPRYKIIEKRQSVAFWCNPISGHATLYWYQQILGQGPKLLIQFQNNGVVDDSQLPKDRFSAERLKGVDSTLKIQPAKLEDSAVYLCASSLRGANVLTFGAGSRLTVL.

DNA for the CDR3: TGTGCCACCAGCAGAGACCGGTACACCGGGGAGCTGTTTTTT. Protein sequence: CATSRDRYTGELFF. The rearrangement joins TRBV15 to TRBJ2-2; D is uncertain. Germline assignment: CDR1 LNHNV and CDR2 YYDKDF (reference sequence). The CDR3 has 14 residues. The ends were cut back, 0 bases at V and 3 bases at J, with 5 bases in the middle.

This CDR3 reads CASSVAGGPTEAFF. In nucleotides, the CDR3 is TGTGCCAGCAGCGTAGCAGGGGGTCCCACTGAAGCTTTCTTT. The chain joins TRBV9 to TRBJ1-1; 7 positions agree with TRBD1. Germline V gives CDR1 SGDLS, CDR2 YYNGEE. V shed 0 bases, J shed 4 bases, and the junction held 3 bases outside the gene matches. The CDR3 runs 14 residues. Drawing the rest from reference TRBV9 and TRBJ1-1, the complete variable domain is DSGVTQTPKHLITATGQRVTLRCSPRSGDLSVYWYQQSLDQGLQFLIQYYNGEERAKGNILERFSAQQFPDLHSELNLSSLELGDSALYFCASSVAGGPTEAFFGQGTRLTVV.

This sequence joins TRBV11-2 and TRBJ2-3; the D is unclear. Trimming cost V 2 bases and J 11 bases, with 11 bases left between them. The CDR3 contains 12 residues. Germline loops: CDR1 SGHAT, CDR2 FQNNGV. The CDR3 loop reads CASSLSREWQYF. The CDR3, as DNA: TGTGCCAGCAGCTTATCTCGAGAGTGGCAGTATTTT.

This clone was picked up a small number of times. This chain joins TRBV6-2 or TRBV6-3 and TRBJ2-2; TRBD1 agrees at 9 bases. The germline CDR1 and CDR2 sequences are MNHEY and SVGEGT. The V segment lost 4 bases and the J segment 7 bases; nucleotides outside the gene matches: 10. This CDR3 region has 16 residues. The CDR3 coding sequence is TGTGCCAGCAGTTCCTCCGGGACAGGGCGCATCGGGGAGCTGTTTTTT. Residues: CASSSSGTGRIGELFF.

The chain carries TRBV7-8 and TRBJ1-6, with TRBD1 as a possible D gene (5 bases). CDR1 and CDR2 (germline): SGHVS, FQNEAQ. The ends were cut back, 1 base at V and 5 bases at J, with 12 bases in the middle. The CDR3 covers 16 residues. CDR3 sequence (DNA): TGTGCCAGCAGCTTAGGGGGCGAGCTCCATAATTCACCCCTCCACTTT. This sequence encodes CASSLGGELHNSPLHF.

The CDR3 sequence is CASSLGQASDTQYF. CDR3 nucleotide sequence: TGCGCCAGCAGCTTGGGACAGGCATCAGATACGCAGTATTTT. V usage is TRBV5-1 and J usage is TRBJ2-3; possibly TRBD1 for D (6 bases). Trimming took 0 bases from V and 4 from J, leaving 9 bases between them. Germline CDR1 is SGHRS and CDR2 is YFSETQ. This CDR3 comprises 14 residues.

This chain joins TRBV7-2 and TRBJ1-4; 7 bases line up with TRBD1. The J segment lost 2 bases and the V segment lost 1 base, leaving 4 bases of the junction unmatched. CDR3 size: 16 residues. Germline V CDR1 and CDR2: SGHTA, FQGNSA. The CDR3 loop reads CASSLDGQATNEKLFF. CDR3 DNA sequence: TGTGCCAGCAGCTTAGACGGACAGGCCACTAATGAAAAACTGTTTTTT.

The chain couples TRBV7-2 to TRBJ2-5; the D gene is possibly TRBD1 (6 bases). CDR3 length equals 15 residues. CDR1 and CDR2 (germline): SGHTA, FQGNSA. V shed 2 bases and J shed 3 bases, with 13 bases lying between them. The CDR3 reads CASSLTRTVEETQYF. The CDR3 DNA reads as TGTGCCAGCAGCTTAACGCGGACAGTTGAAGAGACCCAGTACTTC.

The chain employs TRBV19 and TRBJ1-4; no definite D call. This CDR3 contains 14 residues. V gave up 7 bases and J gave up 0 bases, with 9 bases separating them. Germline values: CDR1 LNHDA, CDR2 SQIVND (reference sequence). CDR3 bases: TGTGCCAGTACCCCGACACCAACTAATGAAAAACTGTTTTTT. Amino acids: CASTPTPTNEKLFF.

The J gene is TRBJ1-1, the V gene TRBV9; no reliable D call. Germline V gene lookup returns CDR1 SGDLS and CDR2 YYNGEE. The ends were cut back, 0 bases at V and 0 bases at J, with 12 bases in the middle. CDR3 size: 16 residues. CDR3 DNA sequence: TGTGCCAGCAGCGTAGGATGGGGAGAACTGAACACTGAAGCTTTCTTT. Translation: CASSVGWGELNTEAFF.

The chain carries TRBV4-3 and TRBJ1-4; perhaps TRBD1 as D (6 bases). The CDR3 extends over 15 amino acids. The germline gives CDR1 LGHNA, CDR2 YSLEER. V lost 3 bases and J lost 0, with 8 bases in between. The CDR3 loop is CASSQGASTNEKLFF. In DNA form, the CDR3 reads TGCGCCAGCAGCCAGGGGGCATCAACTAATGAAAAACTGTTTTTT.

The chain joins TRBV27 to TRBJ2-1; 8 positions match TRBD2. This CDR3 region has 17 residues. V gave up 4 bases and J gave up 2 bases; unmatched junction bases: 10. Germline V gene data show CDR1 as MNHEY and CDR2 as SMNVEV (reference sequence). The CDR3 loop is CASSSSLSGATYNEQFF. The CDR3 DNA is TGTGCCAGCAGTTCGTCCCTTAGCGGGGCCACCTACAATGAGCAGTTCTTC.

The chain uses TRBV19 and TRBJ2-7, with D possibly matching TRBD1 (6 bases). In germline, CDR1 is LNHDA, CDR2 SQIVND (reference sequence). V shed 1 base and J shed 2 bases, with 12 bases lying between them. The CDR3 has 15 residues. In DNA, the CDR3 is TGTGCCAGTAGTATAGGAGTGGGGACACCCTACGAGCAGTACTTC. This sequence encodes CASSIGVGTPYEQYF.

The CDR3 DNA sequence: TGTGCCAGCAGCCAAGGGCCTAGTGGCGAAAAACTGTTTTTT. This translates into CASSQGPSGEKLFF. V gene TRBV3-1 (or the pseudogene TRBV3-2) combines with J gene TRBJ1-4, with D hard to call. The CDR3 spans 14 residues. V was cut by 1 base and J by 8 bases, with 11 bases left in between. Germline assignment: CDR1 LGHDT and CDR2 YNNKEL (reference sequence).

This clone was seen a few times. For the CDR3, the DNA is TGCGCCAGCAGCCAAGTTGAAGCAGGGTCACTTGAGAATTCACCCCTCCACTTT. This encodes CASSQVEAGSLENSPLHF. The gene calls are TRBV4-3 and TRBJ1-6; tentatively, D is TRBD1 (5 bases). Germline V lookup: CDR1 LGHNA, CDR2 YSLEER. V was cut by 1 base and J by 7 bases, with 20 bases left in between. This CDR3 has 18 amino acids.

V gene TRBV10-1 combines with J gene TRBJ2-7; either TRBD1 or TRBD2 may supply D (5 bases each). Per germline, CDR1 WNHNN and CDR2 SYGVQD (reference sequence). The CDR3 spans 14 residues. V was clipped by 5 bases and J by 0 bases, with 11 bases between them. The CDR3 nucleotides are TGCGCCAGCAGTAAGGACACTAGCTCCTACGAGCAGTACTTC. This codes for CASSKDTSSYEQYF.

The chain employs TRBV27 and TRBJ1-2; D unresolved. The CDR3 extends over 19 amino acids. V lost 2 bases to trimming and J lost 0 bases, with 22 bases between them. Germline V CDR1 and CDR2: MNHEY, SMNVEV (reference sequence). The CDR3 bases are TGTGCCAGCAGTTTAATCTCCCTCAAACGCTCCTATACTAACTATGGCTACACCTTC. It yields the protein CASSLISLKRSYTNYGYTF.

The chain uses TRBV27 and TRBJ2-2; 9 bases match TRBD2. Germline trimming cut 2 bases from V and 5 bases from J; bases unmatched to any gene: 12. The V gene's germline CDR1 is MNHEY and CDR2 SMNVEV (reference sequence). CDR3 length equals 18 residues. CDR3 sequence: CASSLIPSGVSGTGELFF. Written as DNA, the CDR3 is TGTGCCAGCAGTTTAATCCCTAGCGGGGTCTCGGGGACCGGGGAGCTGTTTTTT.

The chain employs TRBV4-1 and TRBJ1-5, with D perhaps matching TRBD1 (5 bases). CDR1 is MGHRA and CDR2 is YSYEKL in the germline V gene. This CDR3 region has 18 residues. The V end lost 0 bases, the J end lost 3 bases, and 18 bases lay between the germline ends. The CDR3 sequence: CASSQDQGLRRLNQPQHF. CDR3 coding DNA: TGCGCCAGCAGCCAAGATCAGGGTTTACGGCGGCTCAATCAGCCCCAGCATTTT.

This rearrangement joins TRBV11-3 to TRBJ1-1; D not certain. This CDR3 has 13 amino acids. Germline V lookup: CDR1 SGHNT, CDR2 YENEEA. V was trimmed by 1 base and J by 4 bases, leaving 7 bases between them. The CDR3 coding sequence is TGTGCCAGCAGCTTAGGGGTGGGCACTGAAGCTTTCTTT. Its translation: CASSLGVGTEAFF.

This clone was observed once. The chain recombines TRBV27 with TRBJ1-6, with a weak D call TRBD1 (6 bases). The V end lost 9 bases, the J end lost 0 bases, and 9 bases lay between the germline ends. The CDR3 runs to 14 residues. Germline assignment: CDR1 MNHEY and CDR2 SMNVEV (reference sequence). CDR3 coding DNA: TGTGCCAGTGGACAGTCCTCCTATAATTCACCCCTCCACTTT. Protein product: CASGQSSYNSPLHF.

As regards this clone: The same CDR3 arises from other DNA sequences in this sample as well. The chain employs TRBV6-5 and TRBJ1-1; no clear D. The CDR3 totals 11 residues. Germline CDR1 and CDR2: MNHEY and SVGAGI. Between the trimmed V and J ends, which lost 4 bases and 3 bases, there was a span of 3 bases. CDR3 residues: CASSSDTEAFF. CDR3 sequence (DNA): TGTGCCAGCAGTTCGGACACTGAAGCTTTCTTT.